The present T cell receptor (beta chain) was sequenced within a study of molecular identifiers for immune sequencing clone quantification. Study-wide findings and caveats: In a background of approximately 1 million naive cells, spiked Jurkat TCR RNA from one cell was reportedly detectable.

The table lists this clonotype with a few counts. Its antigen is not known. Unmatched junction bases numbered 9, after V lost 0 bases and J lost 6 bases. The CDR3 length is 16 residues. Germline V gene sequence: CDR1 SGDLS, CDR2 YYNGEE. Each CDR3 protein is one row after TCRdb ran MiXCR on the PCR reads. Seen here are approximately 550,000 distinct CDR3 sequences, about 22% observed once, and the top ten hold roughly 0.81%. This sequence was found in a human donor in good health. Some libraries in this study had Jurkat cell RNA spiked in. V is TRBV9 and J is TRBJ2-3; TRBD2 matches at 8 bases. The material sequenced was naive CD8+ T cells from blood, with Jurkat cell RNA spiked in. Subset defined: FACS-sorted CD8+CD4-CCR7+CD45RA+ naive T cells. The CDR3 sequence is CASSVGATSGLDTQYF. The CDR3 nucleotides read TGTGCCAGCAGCGTAGGAGCAACTAGCGGTCTGGATACGCAGTATTTT. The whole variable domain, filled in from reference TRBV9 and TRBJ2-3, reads DSGVTQTPKHLITATGQRVTLRCSPRSGDLSVYWYQQSLDQGLQFLIQYYNGEERAKGNILERFSAQQFPDLHSELNLSSLELGDSALYFCASSVGATSGLDTQYFGPGTRLTVL.